This record looks at one T cell receptor beta chain sequence and its context. Its antigen is undetermined. The record originates from a study of shared clonotypes between healthy human individuals. Clones were read by immunoSEQ multiplex PCR, and TCRdb kept only the in-frame ones, dropping some. The table records under 600,000 clones, roughly 97% of them present only once. Overall study findings and caveats: Generation probability values for non-shared clonotypes were lower than those for clonotypes shared by all four donors. Sharing across four donors was highest in naive CD4 (roughly 5%) and lowest in memory CD8 (about 0.4%).

CDR3 size: 14 residues. Trimming took 7 bases from V and 0 from J, leaving 11 bases between them. The V gene's germline CDR1 is SGHTS and CDR2 YDEGEE. The sequence derives from a woman in her twenties or thirties in good health. The rearrangement links TRBV5-8 to TRBJ2-1; a possible D gene is TRBD2 (6 bases). The specimen sequenced was naive CD4+ T cells sorted from blood. Specified subset: CD45RA+ positively selected. CDR3 coding DNA: TGTGCCAGCGTCCGGGAGAGCTCCTACAATGAGCAGTTCTTC. Its translation: CASVRESSYNEQFF.